This entry features one T cell receptor (beta chain) sequence. Its antigen is undetermined. The data were taken from a study of CD8+ T cells in alopecia areata. Across the whole study: The authors scored treated patients' severity by affected scalp percentage. Study observations and caveats: More clonal than normal scalp was lesional scalp, particularly alopecia totalis/universalis. On tofacitinib, scalp and blood still held many of the expanded lesional clones.

Trimming shortened V by 7 bases and J by 5 bases, and 13 bases separated the two germline ends. Germline loops: CDR1 SGHDT, CDR2 YYEEEE. This CDR3 comprises 12 residues. Noted treatment: oral pan-JAK inhibitor, 5-10 mg twice daily. Extraction of RNA preceded its reverse transcription into cDNA, which served as the sequencing template. The protocol was immunoSEQ multiplex PCR, while the TCRdb copy is restricted to in-frame clones and leaves out a portion. The sample records approximately 180,000 clones, about 48% being singletons. The V and J genes are TRBV5-6 and TRBJ2-7; no clear D gene. The origin of this receptor is a human donor with alopecia areata. Sequencing was performed on CD8+ T cells sorted from blood, taken at week 24, from a patient treated with tofacitinib. CDR3 bases: TGTGCCAGCCTTCGGATCGAAGACGAGCAGTACTTC. Translated, it gives CASLRIEDEQYF.